These 9 T cell receptor beta chains originate from one sample sequenced in a study of CD8+CD57+ T cells in acquired aplastic anemia. TCR beta VDJ and CDR3 profiling used genomic DNA as template. From the reads, TCRdb called clonotypes with MiXCR, one entry per CDR3 protein. This table has 150,000 to 200,000 distinct CDR3 sequences, 64% appearing once. Sequencing input: sorted CD4+, CD8+, or CD8+CD57+ T cells (not recorded which) from PBMCs. These receptors were obtained from a human donor with severe aplastic anemia or a healthy control (not recorded which).

The chain is built from TRBV20-1 and TRBJ1-5, with D perhaps matching TRBD1 (6 bases). V lost 3 bases to trimming and J lost 0 bases, with 15 bases between them. Germline V gene data show CDR1 as DFQATT and CDR2 as SNEGSKA (reference sequence). CDR3 length: 16 residues. CDR3 region: CSASVGGQYSNQPQHF. The CDR3 DNA reads as TGCAGTGCTAGTGTGGGGGGACAATATAGCAATCAGCCCCAGCATTTT.

The chain combines TRBV7-2 with TRBJ2-5; no clear D. The CDR3 consists of 15 residues. V was trimmed by 3 bases and J by 3 bases, leaving 14 bases between them. Germline V lookup: CDR1 SGHTA, CDR2 FQGNSA. CDR3 DNA: TGTGCCAGCAGCTTCTACACGTCGCTAGAAGAGACCCAGTACTTC. It specifies CASSFYTSLEETQYF.

This clonotype turned up a few times. This chain joins TRBV7-8 and TRBJ2-5, with D tentatively TRBD2 (7 bases). The V and J ends lost 1 base and 5 bases respectively, with 14 bases between them. Germline V lookup: CDR1 SGHVS, CDR2 FQNEAQ. This CDR3 has 15 amino acids. CDR3 DNA sequence: TGTGCCAGCAGCTTAGACGGGGGGCGCGGTGAGACCCAGTACTTC. It specifies CASSLDGGRGETQYF.

CDR3 nucleotide sequence: TGTGCCAGTAGTGTACAGGGGGGAGATACGCAGTATTTT. Protein sequence: CASSVQGGDTQYF. The rearrangement joins TRBV19 to TRBJ2-3; 8 bases fit TRBD1. The CDR3 contains 13 residues. The V segment lost 5 bases and the J segment 5 bases; nucleotides outside the gene matches: 3. CDR1 is LNHDA and CDR2 is SQIVND in the germline V gene (reference sequence).

This clonotype was recorded once. The rearrangement joins TRBV12-3 or TRBV12-4 to TRBJ2-2, with 16 positions matching TRBD2. The V gene end was trimmed by 7 bases and the J gene end by 6 bases; junction bases not matched to a gene: 8. The CDR3 covers 17 residues. CDR3 in amino acids: CASNLGLAGGRAGELFF. CDR3 nucleotide sequence: TGTGCCAGCAACCTGGGACTAGCGGGAGGGCGAGCCGGGGAGCTGTTTTTT.

V and J are TRBV19 and TRBJ1-2, with D possibly being TRBD1 (6 bases). Trimming pared 6 bases from V and 3 bases from J, leaving 14 bases between. The CDR3 has 14 amino acids. Germline V gene sequence: CDR1 LNHDA, CDR2 SQIVND (reference sequence). CDR3 protein: CASREGDLDYGYTF. The CDR3, as DNA: TGTGCCAGTAGGGAGGGGGATTTAGACTATGGCTACACCTTC.

This clonotype has only one observation. This sequence joins TRBV20-1 and TRBJ1-6, with D unresolved. The germline CDR1 and CDR2 sequences are DFQATT and SNEGSKA (reference sequence). Trimming cost V 2 bases and J 5 bases, with 7 bases left between them. This CDR3 is 13 amino acids long. CDR3 region: CSARRANNSPLHF. CDR3 bases: TGCAGTGCTAGAAGGGCCAATAATTCACCCCTCCACTTT.

This rearrangement joins TRBV20-1 to TRBJ1-2; the D gene is possibly TRBD1 (5 bases). V was cut by 5 bases and J by 1 base, with 20 bases left in between. CDR1 is DFQATT and CDR2 is SNEGSKA in the germline V gene (reference sequence). The CDR3 runs 16 residues. As DNA, the CDR3 is TGCAGTGCTGGAGGACAACGCACAGGAGTTAACTATGGCTACACCTTC. Translating it yields CSAGGQRTGVNYGYTF.

This clonotype has ten or more counts. The chain employs TRBV19 and TRBJ1-1; D gene ambiguous. Germline loops: CDR1 LNHDA, CDR2 SQIVND (reference sequence). The CDR3 totals 13 residues. V shed 1 base and J shed 8 bases, with 11 bases lying between them. CDR3 residues: CASSIAGRREAFF. CDR3 sequence (DNA): TGTGCCAGTAGTATAGCCGGTCGTAGGGAAGCTTTCTTT.